The following is a T cell receptor (beta chain) sequence with its context. Its antigen target is currently unknown. Base qualities were left out, and no much larger clone turns up one base away. The source of the sample is a study of technical replicates of blood from several donors (dated by TCRdb to the late 2010s). Trimming removed 0 bases from V and 5 bases from J; the gene matches leave 3 bases unexplained. The CDR1 and CDR2 encoded by the germline V gene are LGHNA and YSLEER. The CDR3, from cysteine to phenylalanine, totals 16 residues. Only CDR3 DNA is held: 48 bases, read in frame from base 1. The library was generated by the immunoSEQ multiplex PCR assay. TCRdb holds this immuneACCESS table with in-frame rearrangements only. Some clones are missing; in checked studies, unresolved V genes explain under half, and the rest has no known cause. A total of roughly 70,000 clones appear in this sample, under 98% of them only once. The ten biggest clones cover about 0.26% of the sample.

The chain was built from TRBV4-3 and TRBJ2-3; a stretch of 12 junction bases matches TRBD1. The sequence came from a human donor in good health. The source material was T cells isolated from PBMCs. Here is the DNA: TGCGCCAGCAGCCAAGATGGGACAGGGGGCTTAGATACGCAGTATTTT. It translates to CASSQDGTGGLDTQYF.